Listed below are T cell receptor beta chains from one sample, sequenced in a study of sequential checkpoint blockade in melanoma. Produced via immunoSEQ multiplex PCR; TCRdb's table is partial and in-frame only. Counted here are approximately 4,900 clones, over 30% occurring once; the ten biggest clones make up about 12%. The sequencing used tumor tissue (inferred from file names), collected from a patient given nivolumab and ipilimumab in sequence. The receptors were gathered from a human donor with melanoma. CDR3s include the opening cysteine and the closing phenylalanine or tryptophan. The D gene is left open where the match is weak. Some rows mark clone size as missing; the rest say once, few, many or name a class of expanded clone.

D gene,clone size,V gene,J gene,CDR3 DNA,CDR3 protein
-,-,TRBV28,TRBJ1-5,TGTGCCAGCAGTTTCCGGACACCACCTGTGGTTCAGCCCCAGCATTTT,CASSFRTPPVVQPQHF
-,-,TRBV25-1,TRBJ2-7,TGTGCCAGCAGTCGTACGGGGCACGAGCAGTACTTC,CASSRTGHEQYF
-,-,TRBV6-7,TRBJ1-1,TGTGCCAGCAGTTACTCGAAATATTGGGGGAACGAAGCTTTCTTT,CASSYSKYWGNEAFF
-,few,TRBV12-5,TRBJ1-1,TGTGCTAGTGGTTTGCTGACGGAAGCTTTCTTT,CASGLLTEAFF
-,-,TRBV7-4,TRBJ1-1,TGTGCCAGCAGCCTAACAGGGCCCACTGAAGCTTTCTTT,CASSLTGPTEAFF
TRBD1,-,TRBV6-8,TRBJ1-6,TGTGCCAGCACCTTTAAATCGACAGGGCCGCCCAATTCACCCCTCCACTTT,CASTFKSTGPPNSPLHF
TRBD1,few,TRBV11-3,TRBJ1-6,TGTGCCAGCAGCTCGCAAATACAGGGGAATTCACCCCTCCACTTT,CASSSQIQGNSPLHF
-,-,TRBV11-3,TRBJ2-3,TGTGCCAGCAGCCTACTAGCCGGGAGCACAGATACGCAGTATTTT,CASSLLAGSTDTQYF
-,-,TRBV2,TRBJ1-1,TGTGCCAGCAGTGCGGCGGGTTTAGGTCGGGCTTTCTTT,CASSAAGLGRAFF
-,once,TRBV18,TRBJ2-5,TGTGCCAGCTCACCACGGGTGGGCGAGACCCAGTACTTC,CASSPRVGETQYF
-,-,TRBV14,TRBJ2-5,TGTGCCAGCAGCCAAGATAGTCCCGGGGGAGTCCGAGAGACCCAGTACTTC,CASSQDSPGGVRETQYF